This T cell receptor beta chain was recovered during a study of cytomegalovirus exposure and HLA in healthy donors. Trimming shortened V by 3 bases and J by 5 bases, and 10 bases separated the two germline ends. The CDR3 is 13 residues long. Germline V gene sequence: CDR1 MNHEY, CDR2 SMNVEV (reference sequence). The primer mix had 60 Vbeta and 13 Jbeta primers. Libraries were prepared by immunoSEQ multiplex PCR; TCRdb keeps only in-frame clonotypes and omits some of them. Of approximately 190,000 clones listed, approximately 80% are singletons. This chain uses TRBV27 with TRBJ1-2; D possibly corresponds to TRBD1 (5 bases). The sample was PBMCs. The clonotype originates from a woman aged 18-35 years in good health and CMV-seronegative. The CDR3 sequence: CASSFRDTYGYTF. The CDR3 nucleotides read TGTGCCAGCAGTTTCAGGGATACGTATGGCTACACCTTC.